These T cell receptor beta chains were read from a single sample in a study of OX40 agonist ivuxolimab in advanced cancers. Sequencing was performed with immunoSEQ multiplex PCR; in TCRdb, only in-frame clones are kept and a portion is missing. The sample yields over 50,000 clones, around nine tenths seen once. The starting material was CD4+ or CD8+ T cells sorted from blood, obtained in a trial of the OX40 agonist ivuxolimab. These receptors came from an adult with an advanced solid tumor such as melanoma, head and neck, liver or kidney cancer. The CDR3 runs from the conserved cysteine through the conserved F or W. The order of the fields is D gene, clone size, V gene, J gene, CDR3 protein, CDR3 DNA. The D gene is left open where the match is weak. Part of the rows lack a size; the others show once, few, many or a class for expanded clones.

d_gene: -
abundance: -
v_gene: TRBV5-1
j_gene: TRBJ2-3
CDR3aa: CASSLTGGPADTQYF
CDR3nt: TGCGCCAGCAGCTTGACCGGGGGGCCCGCAGATACGCAGTATTTT

d_gene: TRBD1
abundance: -
v_gene: TRBV28
j_gene: TRBJ1-5
CDR3aa: CASSLGQGAGQPQHF
CDR3nt: TGTGCCAGCAGTTTAGGACAGGGGGCTGGACAGCCCCAGCATTTT

d_gene: -
abundance: -
v_gene: TRBV5-1
j_gene: TRBJ1-6
CDR3aa: CASSLAARADSPLHF
CDR3nt: TGCGCCAGCAGCTTGGCCGCCAGGGCTGATTCACCCCTCCACTTT

d_gene: -
abundance: -
v_gene: TRBV5-1
j_gene: TRBJ2-2
CDR3aa: CASSLVAGTVPANTGELFF
CDR3nt: TGCGCCAGCAGCTTGGTGGCAGGGACTGTACCAGCGAACACCGGGGAGCTGTTTTTT

d_gene: -
abundance: -
v_gene: TRBV6-6
j_gene: TRBJ2-7
CDR3aa: CASIMSGTPPYEQYF
CDR3nt: TGTGCCAGCATCATGAGCGGGACACCTCCCTACGAGCAGTACTTC

d_gene: -
abundance: -
v_gene: TRBV9
j_gene: TRBJ2-3
CDR3aa: CASSVGGSRTDTQYF
CDR3nt: TGTGCCAGCAGCGTAGGCGGGTCCCGCACAGATACGCAGTATTTT

d_gene: TRBD2
abundance: -
v_gene: TRBV6-5
j_gene: TRBJ2-1
CDR3aa: CASRDGRWVNEQFF
CDR3nt: TGTGCCAGCAGAGACGGGAGGTGGGTCAATGAGCAGTTCTTC

d_gene: TRBD1
abundance: -
v_gene: TRBV6-4
j_gene: TRBJ1-1
CDR3aa: CASSDTDRGTEAFF
CDR3nt: TGTGCCAGCAGTGACACCGACAGGGGGACTGAAGCTTTCTTT

d_gene: -
abundance: -
v_gene: TRBV11-3
j_gene: TRBJ2-3
CDR3aa: CASSLMTADTQYF
CDR3nt: TGTGCCAGCAGCTTAATGACTGCAGATACGCAGTATTTT

d_gene: TRBD1
abundance: -
v_gene: TRBV5-1
j_gene: TRBJ1-6
CDR3aa: CASSSGTGSGSPLHF
CDR3nt: TGCGCCAGCAGCTCCGGGACAGGCTCCGGTTCACCCCTCCACTTT

d_gene: -
abundance: -
v_gene: TRBV9
j_gene: TRBJ2-3
CDR3aa: CASRPAGDTQYF
CDR3nt: TGTGCCAGCAGACCGGCGGGCGATACGCAGTATTTT

d_gene: TRBD2
abundance: -
v_gene: TRBV9
j_gene: TRBJ2-7
CDR3aa: CASSVQSGTTPYEQYF
CDR3nt: TGTGCCAGCAGCGTACAGAGCGGGACGACCCCCTACGAGCAGTACTTC

d_gene: -
abundance: few
v_gene: TRBV6-4
j_gene: TRBJ1-1
CDR3aa: CASKKGPGTEAFF
CDR3nt: TGTGCCAGCAAAAAGGGGCCCGGAACTGAAGCTTTCTTT

d_gene: TRBD2
abundance: -
v_gene: TRBV9
j_gene: TRBJ2-7
CDR3aa: CASSLSGTSSYEQYF
CDR3nt: TGTGCCAGCAGCCTTAGCGGGACTAGCTCCTACGAGCAGTACTTC